This T cell receptor beta chain was recorded in a study of T-cell reconstitution after alpha-beta-depleted transplantation in children. Study results and limitations: When one year had passed after transplant, most T-cell counts and diversity came from newly produced T cells. Reportedly, only several hundred clones from non-depleted graft cells drove alpha-beta T-cell counts at about two months.

Concerning this clonotype: Its antigen remains unknown.

Per the germline V gene, CDR1 is KGHSH and CDR2 is LQKENI. J was trimmed by 3 bases and V by 9 bases; bases with no gene match: 11. The CDR3 contains 14 residues. During its preparation, the TCRbeta library received unique molecular identifiers. A single record per CDR3 protein comes from TCRdb applying MiXCR to the PCR reads. The sample shows some 600,000 distinct CDR3 sequences, 10% to 15% of them seen only once. The clonotype originates from a male patient between 5 and 17 years old who had a stem cell transplant for acute myeloid leukemia, so the T cells may come from the graft donor. Material: PBMCs, mostly from graft donor cells, obtained 360 days after TCRalphabeta/CD19-depleted stem cell transplant. The rearrangement joins TRBV18 to TRBJ2-7, with 7 positions matching TRBD2. The CDR3 protein is CASRGSSGNYEQYF. CDR3 DNA: TGTGCCAGTCGGGGGTCTAGCGGAAACTACGAGCAGTACTTC.